These 4 T cell receptor beta chains were all obtained from the same sample, sequenced in a study of T cell repertoires in cytomegalovirus infection. These receptors' targets are unknown. TCRdb independently ran MiXCR on the reads; one entry per CDR3 protein. The sample holds hundreds of thousands of distinct CDR3 sequences, approximately 31% seen once. Sequences were derived from cultured CD8+ T cells from PBMCs, sampled from culture after CMV antigen stimulation. All receptors derive from a human donor in good health (CMV status not recorded). Some clones in this sample may be carry-over from other donors' samples.

The chain combines TRBV27 with TRBJ1-2; D might be TRBD1 (6 bases). V was clipped by 0 bases and J by 5 bases, with 10 bases between them. CDR1 and CDR2 (germline): MNHEY, SMNVEV (reference sequence). The CDR3 is 14 residues long. The CDR3, as DNA: TGTGCCAGCAGTTTATCGAACAGGGTTTATGGCTACACCTTC. Amino acids: CASSLSNRVYGYTF.

V usage is TRBV12-3 or TRBV12-4 and J usage is TRBJ1-4, with 9 bases fitting TRBD1. V gave up 7 bases and J gave up 7 bases; unmatched junction bases: 4. This CDR3 contains 13 residues. The CDR3 loop is CASNRQGVEKLFF. The CDR3 DNA follows: TGTGCCAGCAACCGACAGGGGGTTGAAAAACTGTTTTTT.

The chain uses TRBV6-2 or TRBV6-3 and TRBJ2-1, with 11 bases fitting TRBD2. The V gene's germline CDR1 is MNHEY and CDR2 SVGEGT. The CDR3 is made up of 16 amino acids. Trimming took 1 base from V and 9 from J; bases not matched to a gene: 8. CDR3 amino acids: CASSYLESSGGTEQFF. The CDR3 DNA sequence: TGTGCCAGCAGTTACTTGGAGTCTAGCGGGGGGACTGAGCAGTTCTTC.

The chain carries TRBV12-3 or TRBV12-4 and TRBJ2-1, with 7 bases identical to TRBD1. This CDR3 is 14 amino acids long. Germline trimming cut 11 bases from V and 0 bases from J; bases unmatched to any gene: 7. CDR3 loop: CAAGQESSYNEQFF. CDR3 bases: TGTGCCGCTGGACAGGAGAGCTCCTACAATGAGCAGTTCTTC.